One sample yielded the 3 T cell receptor beta chains listed below, sequenced in a study of T cells in women clearing cervical HPV infection. Clones were sequenced by immunoSEQ multiplex PCR, and TCRdb holds only the in-frame ones, with some missing. This sample's clone table lists around 23,000 clones. The sequenced material came from blood buffy coat. These receptor sequences come from a woman aged 18 to 69 with a cervical HPV16 infection that either progressed to CIN3+ or cleared (not recorded which).

Remarks on this clone: The read halts 3 residues ahead of the CDR3 end, with the missing end drawn from the germline J gene. The chain has TRBV5-1 and TRBJ1-2; weak D call: TRBD1 (6 bases). V was shortened by 2 bases and J by 6 bases, with 14 bases between the two germline ends. Germline loops: CDR1 SGHRS, CDR2 YFSETQ. This CDR3 is built from 14 residues. The CDR3 bases that were read are TGCGCCAGCAGCTTCCAAGGGGGGGGCGATGGC. Translation gives CASSFQGGGDG. In full, the CDR3 is CASSFQGGGDGYTF.

With regard to this clone: The CDR3 goes on 3 residues after the read ends, and that part is filled in from the germline J gene. The J gene is TRBJ1-3, the V gene TRBV11-2; 7 positions match TRBD1. The V gene end was trimmed by 6 bases and the J gene end by 2 bases; junction bases not matched to a gene: 7. The germline gives CDR1 SGHAT, CDR2 FQNNGV. The CDR3 extends over 15 amino acids. The sequenced part of the CDR3 DNA is TGTGCCAGCAGGGCGACAGGGTTCGCTGGAAACACC. This codes for CASRATGFAGNT. The whole CDR3 sequence reads CASRATGFAGNTIYF.

Notes on this clone: The read finishes 3 residues shy of the CDR3 end, and the germline J gene is used to complete it. V is TRBV5-1 and J is TRBJ2-1, with 7 bases fitting TRBD2. The CDR3 length is 16 residues. Germline CDR1 reads SGHRS; CDR2 reads YFSETQ. Trimming cost V 0 bases and J 7 bases; bases outside gene matches: 10. CDR3 DNA (partial): TGCGCCAGCAGCTTGGCTTTTTTAGCGGGCGTTAATGAG. Protein sequence: CASSLAFLAGVNE. The entire CDR3 protein is CASSLAFLAGVNEQFF.